Included here is one T cell receptor beta chain sequence, with context. The target antigen is unknown. The CDR3 is 11 amino acids. With 6 bases removed from V and 1 base from J, the gap between germline ends came to 3 bases. The assay was immunoSEQ multiplex PCR, and TCRdb's table has in-frame clones only and misses some. The table has about 68,000 clones, 80% seen once. Viral peptide pool expansion of antigen-specific CD4+ T cells preceded sequencing in the ViraFEST assay. Once cultured for approximately ten days, the cells underwent separation to obtain CD4+ T cells. Vaccinated recipients, who were negative for nucleocapsid antibodies, had no history of SARS-CoV-2 infection. Researchers reported culturing 1.5 million to 2 million PBMC in each well, adding about 9.5 IU/ml IL-2 and 10 ug/ml peptides. The source of the sample is a study of vaccination effects on CD4 cells after COVID-19. About the study: It was two doses of either the BNT162b2 or mRNA-1273 vaccine that participants received. Notes on the study in general: After vaccination of healthy people, only 1 of 255 vaccine-induced clones cross-reacted with common cold coronaviruses. Late in the post-vaccination period, infection-induced and vaccine-induced clones underwent marked clonal contraction.

Here the sequenced sample was CD4+ T cells from PBMCs cultured with SARS-CoV-2 spike peptides, taken before COVID-19 vaccination. The chain combines TRBV12-3 or TRBV12-4 with TRBJ1-2; unclear D gene. The receptor was derived from a human donor who received a COVID-19 vaccine. For the CDR3, the DNA is TGTGCCAGCAGCAATAACTATGGCTACACCTTC. As protein: CASSNNYGYTF.